This entry lists 11 T cell receptor beta chains sequenced from one sample in a study of OX40 agonist ivuxolimab in advanced cancers. Profiled with immunoSEQ multiplex PCR; TCRdb holds only in-frame clones, not every one. The table lists tens of thousands of clones, around nine tenths of them singletons. The specimen was CD4+ or CD8+ T cells sorted from blood, collected in a trial of the OX40 agonist ivuxolimab. The source of these receptors is an adult with an advanced solid tumor such as melanoma, head and neck, liver or kidney cancer.

V gene TRBV6-1 combines with J gene TRBJ2-2; maybe TRBD1 (6 bases). CDR1 is MNHNS and CDR2 is SASEGT in the germline V gene. This CDR3 comprises 15 residues. V was clipped by 6 bases and J by 0 bases, with 11 bases between them. The CDR3 coding sequence is TGTGCCAGCAGCTCGACAGGAGCGAACACCGGGGAGCTGTTTTTT. Translating it yields CASSSTGANTGELFF.

This clone was counted only a few times. The chain combines TRBV5-8 with TRBJ1-5; D remains ambiguous. Germline V CDR1 and CDR2: SGHTS, YDEGEE. Trimming took off 0 bases at V and 7 bases at J, with 11 bases between the two ends. This CDR3 is built from 14 residues. CDR3 protein: CASSLVGRGQPQHF. For the CDR3, the DNA is TGTGCCAGCAGCTTGGTTGGGCGAGGACAGCCCCAGCATTTT.

The genes are TRBV19 and TRBJ2-5, with 11 bases fitting TRBD2. The CDR3 consists of 15 residues. V lost 3 bases and J lost 5; bases outside the gene matches: 5. Per germline, CDR1 LNHDA and CDR2 SQIVND (reference sequence). The chain's CDR3 is CASSIEGLADETQYF. The CDR3 DNA follows: TGTGCCAGTAGTATTGAGGGACTAGCGGATGAGACCCAGTACTTC.

This chain links TRBV7-8 with TRBJ1-2, with 11 bases fitting TRBD1. J gave up 3 bases and V 5 bases, and 11 bases lay outside the gene matches. Per germline, CDR1 SGHVS and CDR2 FQNEAQ. This CDR3 contains 17 residues. Here the CDR3 reads CASSPQWTGGADYGYTF. Here the CDR3 DNA reads TGTGCCAGCAGCCCCCAGTGGACAGGGGGCGCGGACTATGGCTACACCTTC.

The chain employs TRBV11-2 and TRBJ2-4; D is ambiguous. This CDR3 spans 13 amino acids. Germline assignment: CDR1 SGHAT and CDR2 FQNNGV. Trimming took off 0 bases at V and 6 bases at J, with 6 bases between the two ends. CDR3 in amino acids: CASSLEPGNIQYF. In DNA, the CDR3 is TGTGCCAGCAGCTTAGAGCCGGGAAACATTCAGTACTTC.

The chain's CDR3 is CAWRALENTEAFF. For the CDR3, the DNA is TGTGCCTGGCGGGCCCTCGAGAACACTGAAGCTTTCTTT. This chain uses TRBV30 with TRBJ1-1; D remains ambiguous. Germline CDR1 reads GTSNPN; CDR2 reads SVGIG (reference sequence). This CDR3 is built from 13 residues. With 5 bases removed from V and 1 base from J, the gap between germline ends came to 11 bases.

V and J are TRBV5-4 and TRBJ2-3, with 9 bases identical to TRBD1. Germline V CDR1 and CDR2: SGHNT, YYREEE (reference sequence). CDR3 size: 16 residues. Trimming cost V 3 bases and J 3 bases; bases outside gene matches: 8. The CDR3, as DNA: TGTGCCAGCAGCTCACCGGGACAGGGCGGAACAGATACGCAGTATTTT. Protein sequence: CASSSPGQGGTDTQYF.

CDR3 bases: TGTGCCAGCAGCCCCCGACAGGGTACGAATGAGCAGTTCTTC. Translating it yields CASSPRQGTNEQFF. The gene calls are TRBV7-9 and TRBJ2-1; 7 positions agree with TRBD1. The CDR3 spans 14 residues. Germline CDR1 reads SEHNR; CDR2 reads FQNEAQ (reference sequence). With 5 bases clipped from V and 7 bases from J, the junction kept 8 bases outside the gene matches.

A single count supports this clone. V is TRBV4-1 and J is TRBJ2-1; 9 bases fit TRBD1. Trimming cost V 3 bases and J 9 bases; bases outside gene matches: 9. Germline V gives CDR1 MGHRA, CDR2 YSYEKL. This CDR3 contains 15 residues. The CDR3 nucleotides read TGCGCCAGCAGCCACCCGGGACAGGGTCTCGGTGAGCAGTTCTTC. Protein product: CASSHPGQGLGEQFF.

J is TRBJ1-2 and V is TRBV29-1; no firm D call. This CDR3 is 13 amino acids long. Germline assignment: CDR1 SQVTM and CDR2 ANQGSEA. V lost 7 bases, J lost 5 bases, and 17 bases lay in between. CDR3 DNA sequence: TGCAGCGCCCTAGTCTCGGTCGGATATGGCTACACCTTC. It translates to CSALVSVGYGYTF.

The chain uses TRBV18 and TRBJ2-3, with 8 bases matching TRBD2. This CDR3 region has 13 residues. The J segment lost 13 bases and the V segment lost 2 bases, leaving 8 bases of the junction unmatched. CDR1 and CDR2 (germline): KGHSH, LQKENI. CDR3 sequence: CASSPDRGLVEYF. The CDR3, as DNA: TGTGCCAGCTCACCAGATCGGGGACTAGTGGAGTATTTT.